A selection of T cell receptor beta chains follows, all from one sample in a study of OX40 agonist ivuxolimab in advanced cancers. The table came from immunoSEQ multiplex PCR; TCRdb's copy has only in-frame clones and leaves some out. The data contain about 60,000 clones, approximately 90% of them singletons. Sequenced material: CD4+ or CD8+ T cells sorted from blood, taken in a trial of the OX40 agonist ivuxolimab. These receptors all come from an adult with an advanced solid tumor such as melanoma, head and neck, liver or kidney cancer. CDR3s include the opening cysteine and the closing phenylalanine or tryptophan. A D gene is named only where the DNA matches it firmly.

V	J	D	DNA	CDR3
TRBV18	TRBJ2-7	TRBD2	TGTGCCAGCTCACTCGCCGGGACTAGCGCGTACGAGCAGTACTTC	CASSLAGTSAYEQYF
TRBV19	TRBJ2-5	.	TGTGCCAGTAGTAAATATTCTAGTGCGAGCGCAGAGACCCAGTACTTC	CASSKYSSASAETQYF
TRBV15	TRBJ2-6	.	TGTGCCACCAGCATCCATAGAGGCAGGGCTGGGGCCAACGTCCTGACTTTC	CATSIHRGRAGANVLTF
TRBV28	TRBJ1-2	.	TGTGCCAGCAGCTCAAACTATGGCTACACCTTC	CASSSNYGYTF
TRBV6-5	TRBJ1-2	.	TGTGCCAGCAGTTACTCCGGAAGGAACTACTATGGCTACACCTTC	CASSYSGRNYYGYTF
TRBV28	TRBJ2-4	TRBD2	TGTGCCAGCAGTTCGGCGGGAGAGGCGCGAAGCATTCAGTACTTC	CASSSAGEARSIQYF
TRBV2	TRBJ2-5	.	TGTGCCAGCGCGGACCTCCGGAAGACCCAGTACTTC	CASADLRKTQYF
TRBV5-1	TRBJ2-5	TRBD1	TGCGCCAGCAGCACGGGACAGGGGGGAGTGGAGACCCAGTACTTC	CASSTGQGGVETQYF
TRBV19	TRBJ2-7	.	TGTGCCAGTAGTAATCAGGGACGAGGCTACGAGCAGTACTTC	CASSNQGRGYEQYF
TRBV6-5	TRBJ2-2	.	TGTGCCAGCAGGACAGGTACCGGGGAGCTGTTTTTT	CASRTGTGELFF